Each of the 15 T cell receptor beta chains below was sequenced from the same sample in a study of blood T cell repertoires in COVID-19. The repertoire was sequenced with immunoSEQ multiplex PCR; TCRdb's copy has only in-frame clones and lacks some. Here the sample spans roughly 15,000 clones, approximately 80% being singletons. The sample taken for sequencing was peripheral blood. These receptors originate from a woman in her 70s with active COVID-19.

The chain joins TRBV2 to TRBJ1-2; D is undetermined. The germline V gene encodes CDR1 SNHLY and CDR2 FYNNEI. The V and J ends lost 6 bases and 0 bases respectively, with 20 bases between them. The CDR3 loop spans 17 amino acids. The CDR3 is CASSNYPPDSANYGYTF. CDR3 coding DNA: TGTGCCAGCAGCAATTACCCCCCTGATTCAGCTAACTATGGCTACACCTTC.

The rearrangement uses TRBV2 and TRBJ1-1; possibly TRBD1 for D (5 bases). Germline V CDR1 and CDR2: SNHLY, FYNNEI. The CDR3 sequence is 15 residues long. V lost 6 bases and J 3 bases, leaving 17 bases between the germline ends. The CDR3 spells CASRPLPGGDTEAFF. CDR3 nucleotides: TGTGCCAGCAGACCCCTCCCGGGGGGGGACACTGAAGCTTTCTTT.

CDR3 region: CASSMGTGGDTQYF. The CDR3 region has the DNA TGTGCCAGTAGTATGGGGACAGGGGGAGATACGCAGTATTTT. The chain employs TRBV19 and TRBJ2-3; 11 nucleotides align to TRBD1. Germline-derived CDR1 and CDR2 are LNHDA and SQIVND (reference sequence). This CDR3 is built from 14 residues. V shed 3 bases, J shed 5 bases, and the junction held 1 base outside the gene matches.

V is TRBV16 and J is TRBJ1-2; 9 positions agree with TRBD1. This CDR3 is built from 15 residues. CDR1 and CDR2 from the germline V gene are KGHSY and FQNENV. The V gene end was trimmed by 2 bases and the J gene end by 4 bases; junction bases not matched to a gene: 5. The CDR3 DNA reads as TGTGCCAGCAGCCAAGCGACAGGGGGGGTCTATGGCTACACCTTC. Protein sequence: CASSQATGGVYGYTF.

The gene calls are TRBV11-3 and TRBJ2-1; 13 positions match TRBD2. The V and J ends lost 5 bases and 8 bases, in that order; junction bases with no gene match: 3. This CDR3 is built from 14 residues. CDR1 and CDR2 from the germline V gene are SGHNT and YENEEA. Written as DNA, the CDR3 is TGTGCCAGCAGCGGCGGACTAGCGGGAGATGAGCAGTTCTTC. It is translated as CASSGGLAGDEQFF.

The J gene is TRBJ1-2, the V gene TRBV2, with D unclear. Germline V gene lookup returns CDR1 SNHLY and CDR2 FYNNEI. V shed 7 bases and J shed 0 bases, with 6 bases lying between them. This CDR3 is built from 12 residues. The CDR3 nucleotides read TGTGCCAGCAAGGGAGCTAACTATGGCTACACCTTC. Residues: CASKGANYGYTF.

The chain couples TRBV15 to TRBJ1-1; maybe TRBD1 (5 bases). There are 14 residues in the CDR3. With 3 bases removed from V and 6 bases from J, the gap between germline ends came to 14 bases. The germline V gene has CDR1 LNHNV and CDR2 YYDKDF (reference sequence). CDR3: CATSRGAPGAEAFF. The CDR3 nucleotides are TGTGCCACCAGCAGGGGAGCCCCGGGGGCTGAAGCTTTCTTT. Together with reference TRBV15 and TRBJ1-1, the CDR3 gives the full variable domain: DAMVIQNPRYQVTQFGKPVTLSCSQTLNHNVMYWYQQKSSQAPKLLFHYYDKDFNNEADTPDNFQSRRPNTSFCFLDIRSPGLGDTAMYLCATSRGAPGAEAFFGQGTRLTVV.

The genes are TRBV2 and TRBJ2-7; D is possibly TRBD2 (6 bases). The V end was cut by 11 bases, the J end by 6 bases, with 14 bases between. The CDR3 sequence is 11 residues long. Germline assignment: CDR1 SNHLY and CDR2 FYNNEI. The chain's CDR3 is CAGRTGLEQYF. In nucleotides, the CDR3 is TGTGCCGGGAGGACCGGACTCGAGCAGTACTTC.

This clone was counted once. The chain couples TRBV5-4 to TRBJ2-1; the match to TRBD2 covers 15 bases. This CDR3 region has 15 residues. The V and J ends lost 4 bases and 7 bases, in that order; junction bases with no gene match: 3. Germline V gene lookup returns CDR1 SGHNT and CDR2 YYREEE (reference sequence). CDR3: CASSPGTSGRNEQFF. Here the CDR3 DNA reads TGTGCCAGCAGCCCCGGGACTAGCGGGAGGAATGAGCAGTTCTTC.

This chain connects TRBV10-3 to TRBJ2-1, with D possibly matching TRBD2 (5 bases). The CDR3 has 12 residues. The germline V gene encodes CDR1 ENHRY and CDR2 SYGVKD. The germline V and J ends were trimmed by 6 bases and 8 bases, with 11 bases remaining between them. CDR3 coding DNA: TGTGCCATCAGCGAACGGGGAGATGAGCAGTTCTTC. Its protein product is CAISERGDEQFF.

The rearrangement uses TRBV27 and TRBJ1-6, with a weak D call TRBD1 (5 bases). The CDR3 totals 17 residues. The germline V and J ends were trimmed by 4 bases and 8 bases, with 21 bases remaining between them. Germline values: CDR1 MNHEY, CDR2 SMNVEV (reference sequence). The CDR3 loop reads CASSSRAPRVLDSPLHF. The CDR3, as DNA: TGTGCCAGCAGTTCTCGGGCTCCCAGGGTGCTTGATTCACCCCTCCACTTT.

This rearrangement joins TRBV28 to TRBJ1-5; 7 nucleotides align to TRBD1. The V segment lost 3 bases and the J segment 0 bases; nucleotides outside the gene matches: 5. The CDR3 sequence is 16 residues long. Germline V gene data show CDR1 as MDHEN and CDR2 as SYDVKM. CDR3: CASSLSGGNSNQPQHF. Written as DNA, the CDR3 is TGTGCCAGCAGTTTGTCAGGGGGGAATAGCAATCAGCCCCAGCATTTT.

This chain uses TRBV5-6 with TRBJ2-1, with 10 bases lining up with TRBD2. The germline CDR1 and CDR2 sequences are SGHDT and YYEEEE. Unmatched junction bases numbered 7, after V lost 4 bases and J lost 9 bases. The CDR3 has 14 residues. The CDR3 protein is CASSPGLASGEQFF. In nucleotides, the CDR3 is TGTGCCAGCAGCCCGGGACTAGCGAGTGGTGAGCAGTTCTTC.

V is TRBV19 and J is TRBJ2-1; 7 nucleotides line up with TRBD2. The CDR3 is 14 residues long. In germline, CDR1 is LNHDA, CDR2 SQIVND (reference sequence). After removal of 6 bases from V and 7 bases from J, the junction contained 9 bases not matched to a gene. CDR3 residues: CASSRRELGNEQFF. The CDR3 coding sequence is TGTGCCAGTAGCAGGCGGGAGCTTGGGAATGAGCAGTTCTTC. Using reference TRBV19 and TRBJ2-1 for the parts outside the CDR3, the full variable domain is DGGITQSPKYLFRKEGQNVTLSCEQNLNHDAMYWYRQDPGQGLRLIYYSQIVNDFQKGDIAEGYSVSREKKESFPLTVTSAQKNPTAFYLCASSRRELGNEQFFGPGTRLTVL.

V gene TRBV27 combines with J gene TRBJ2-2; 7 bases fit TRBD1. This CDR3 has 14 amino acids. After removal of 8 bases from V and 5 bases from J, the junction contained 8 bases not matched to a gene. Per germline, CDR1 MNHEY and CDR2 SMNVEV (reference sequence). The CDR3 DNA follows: TGTGCCAGCGCACCGGGACAGCAGACCGGGGAGCTGTTTTTT. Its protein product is CASAPGQQTGELFF.